This T cell receptor (beta chain) comes out of a study of blood T cell repertoires in COVID-19. Turning to the study itself: Both acute and convalescent COVID-19 samples were obtained from the United States, Italy and Spain. Nucleic acid was either cDNA or gDNA, and it came from T cells, B-cell-depleted T cells, or PBMCs.

CDR3 length: 15 amino acids. Germline assignment: CDR1 MNHEY and CDR2 SVGEGT. Between the trimmed V and J ends, which lost 4 bases and 6 bases, there was a span of 18 bases. Original methodology: Cell counts per sample came from amplifying reference gene primers. Profiling relied on immunoSEQ multiplex PCR, and the TCRdb table lists in-frame clones only, not all of them. V, J and clone size are those of that table, while D and trimming were read from the DNA. The table includes about 100,000 clones, around 90% detected once. The chain employs TRBV6-2 or TRBV6-3 and TRBJ1-2; D uncertain. The sample comprised peripheral blood. The source is a human donor in a cohort sampled during active COVID-19. The CDR3 DNA is TGTGCCAGCAGTTCCGCCCTGAGTCATCCCAATGGCTACACCTTC. This encodes CASSSALSHPNGYTF.